This T cell receptor (beta chain) emerged from a study of cytomegalovirus exposure and HLA in healthy donors. Broader study findings: CMV serostatus was the sole immune exposure data available. A list of 164 TCR beta chains associated with cytomegalovirus was given.

Every donor was a healthy person donating bone marrow. With 60 Vbeta and 13 Jbeta primers, the PCR was carried out. Profiling relied on immunoSEQ multiplex PCR, and the TCRdb table lists in-frame clones only, not all of them. The data hold about 72,000 clones, with 75% to 90% observed a single time. Worth noting for this clone: Its antigen remains unknown.

This CDR3 has 15 residues. The germline CDR1 and CDR2 sequences are MRHNA and SNTAGT. The junction had 2 bases not matched to a gene; V was cut back by 4 bases and J by 2 bases. The V and J genes are TRBV6-4 and TRBJ2-1; 10 nucleotides match TRBD2. This TCR derives from a human donor in good health. Sequencing was done on a sample of PBMCs. CDR3: CASSAAGGAYNEQFF. CDR3 DNA: TGTGCCAGCAGTGCAGCGGGGGGGGCCTACAATGAGCAGTTCTTC.